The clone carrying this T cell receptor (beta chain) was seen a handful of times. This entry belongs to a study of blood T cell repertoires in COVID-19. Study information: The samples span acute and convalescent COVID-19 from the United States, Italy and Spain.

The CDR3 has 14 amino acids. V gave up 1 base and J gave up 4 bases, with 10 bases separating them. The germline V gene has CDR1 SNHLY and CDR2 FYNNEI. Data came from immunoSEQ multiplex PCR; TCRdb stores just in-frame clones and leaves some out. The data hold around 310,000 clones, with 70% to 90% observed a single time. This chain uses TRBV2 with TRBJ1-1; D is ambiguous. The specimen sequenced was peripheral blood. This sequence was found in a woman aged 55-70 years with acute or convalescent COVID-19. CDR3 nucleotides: TGTGCCAGCAGTGAAGGCACAGTTGTCACTGAAGCTTTCTTT. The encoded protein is CASSEGTVVTEAFF.